The next 22 T cell receptor beta chains were all read from a single sample in a study of tumor and adjacent non-tumor tissue in lung cancer. RNA was extracted from bulk tissue without any cell sorting. Three rounds of nested PCR, following a modified ARM-PCR protocol, produced the TCRbeta library. A single record per CDR3 protein comes from TCRdb applying MiXCR to the multiplex PCR reads. The sample carries approximately 120,000 distinct CDR3 sequences, about 75% recorded once. Sequenced input: lung tumor tissue. The receptor source for this set is a woman aged 55-75 years with non-small cell lung cancer.

Comment on this clonotype: Given a much more abundant clone one base away, this may be a read error. CDR3 protein: CSALDRGGPETEYF. The CDR3 region has the DNA TGCAGTGCCTTGGACAGGGGAGGGCCAGAGACCGAGTACTTC. The rearrangement links TRBV20-1 to TRBJ2-5; 9 nucleotides align to TRBD1. The CDR3 is 14 residues long. Germline values: CDR1 DFQATT, CDR2 SNEGSKA (reference sequence).

On this clonotype itself: This sequence may be a read error, since a much larger clone differs from it by one base. The chain employs TRBV6-2 or TRBV6-3 and TRBJ1-5; no firm D call. CDR3 length: 13 residues. The germline V gene encodes CDR1 MNHEY and CDR2 SVGEGT. The CDR3 sequence: CVSSYSKNQPQHF. The CDR3 nucleotides are TGTGTCAGCAGTTACAGCAAAAATCAGCCCCAGCATTTT.

Comments on this clonotype: The junction and the germline gene differ at one end; a read error may be behind it. The V call is TRBV20-1, the J call TRBJ1-2; TRBD1 agrees at 8 bases. The CDR3 is 14 residues long. Per the germline V gene, CDR1 is DFQATT and CDR2 is SNEGSKA (reference sequence). The CDR3 is CNAREQGGLDDYTF. In DNA, the CDR3 is TGCAATGCTAGAGAACAGGGGGGATTGGACGACTACACCTTC.

CDR3 amino acids: CASSTQKVINTEAFF. DNA for the CDR3: TGTGCCAGCAGCACCCAAAAGGTAATAAACACTGAAGCTTTCTTT. The chain is built from TRBV11-3 and TRBJ1-1, with D unresolved. Germline V gives CDR1 SGHNT, CDR2 YENEEA. V was clipped by 5 bases and J by 2 bases, with 15 bases between them. The CDR3 covers 15 residues.

This clonotype was recorded once. Since a much larger clone is just one base distant, this may be a read error. The rearrangement joins TRBV6-2 or TRBV6-3 to TRBJ1-1, with D unresolved. The CDR3 length is 11 residues. Looked up from germline, CDR1 is MNHEY and CDR2 is SVGEGT. The CDR3, as DNA: TGTGCCAGCAGTTTCCCGGGTAGAGCTTCCTTT. Its translation is CASSFPGRASF.

The chain recombines TRBV5-4 with TRBJ2-5; 10 bases line up with TRBD2. The CDR3 sequence is 18 residues long. CDR1 and CDR2 (germline): SGHNT, YYREEE (reference sequence). The V and J ends lost 5 bases and 3 bases, in that order; junction bases with no gene match: 16. CDR3 residues: CASSSPKKSGGAEETQYF. CDR3 DNA: TGTGCCAGCAGTAGCCCCAAAAAAAGCGGGGGGGCCGAAGAGACCCAGTACTTC.

Note on this clonotype: No conserved phenylalanine or tryptophan ends this CDR3, so it is likely a read error. Because the CDR3's place on the DNA is in doubt, the DNA is left out and the CDR3 is given as listed by TCRdb. The CDR3 here is CASITTGTATDTRYL. The chain is built from TRBV11-2 and TRBJ2-3; the listed D gene, TRBD1, was not tested against the DNA. Germline CDR1 is SGHAT and CDR2 is FQNNGV. Inclusive of both ends, the CDR3 amounts to 15 amino acids.

The chain employs TRBV6-2 or TRBV6-3 and TRBJ2-6, with a tentative D call TRBD1 (5 bases). V lost 10 bases to trimming and J lost 17 bases, with 30 bases between them. CDR3 size: 15 residues. Per germline, CDR1 MNHEY and CDR2 SVGEGT. As DNA, the CDR3 is TGTGCCAATAGTTACTCGGCCTCTGGGGCCAACGACATGACTTTC. It specifies CANSYSASGANDMTF.

The chain is built from TRBV5-5 and TRBJ1-4; TRBD1 is a possible D gene (6 bases). CDR3 length: 15 residues. CDR1 and CDR2 (germline): SGHKS, YYEKEE (reference sequence). Between the trimmed V and J ends, which lost 4 bases and 7 bases, there was a span of 17 bases. CDR3 loop: CASSPGHGEGEKLFF. In DNA form, the CDR3 reads TGTGCCAGCAGCCCGGGACATGGCGAGGGTGAAAAACTGTTTTTT.

Turning to this clonotype: A junction end diverges from the germline sequence, so it may reflect a read error. The chain combines TRBV11-3 with TRBJ2-3; TRBD1 might be the D (6 bases). This CDR3 comprises 13 residues. CDR1 and CDR2 from the germline V gene are SGHNT and YENEEA. In nucleotides, the CDR3 is TGTGCCAACAGACGGGACATCGGGGATACGCGGTATTTT. The encoded protein is CANRRDIGDTRYF.

This clonotype was seen just once. This rearrangement joins TRBV10-3 to TRBJ2-5; D is unclear. Germline CDR1 and CDR2: ENHRY and SYGVKD. Trimming removed 11 bases from V and 1 base from J, with 14 bases in between. This CDR3 region has 13 residues. The CDR3 nucleotides are TGTGCCTGCGGAACGTGGACCCAAGAGACCCAGTACTTC. Protein sequence: CACGTWTQETQYF.

Concerning this clonotype itself: The conserved closing phenylalanine or tryptophan is absent in this CDR3, likely reflecting a read error. This sequence joins TRBV4-1 and TRBJ1-3; perhaps TRBD1 as D (5 bases). The CDR3 has 15 amino acids. From germline, CDR1 is MGHRA and CDR2 YSYEKL. In nucleotides, the CDR3 is TGCGCCAGCAGTCAAGGGACGGATAGAGGAAACACCATATATTAT. Protein product: CASSQGTDRGNTIYY.

In regard to this clonotype: A much larger clone differs from this one at a single base, so this may be a read error. The rearrangement joins TRBV5-1 to TRBJ1-2, with 8 bases aligning to TRBD1. Unmatched junction bases numbered 10, after V lost 5 bases and J lost 4 bases. CDR3 length equals 15 residues. Germline V gene data show CDR1 as SGHRS and CDR2 as YFSETQ. This chain's CDR3 is CASRLDRDYTYGYTF. The CDR3 nucleotides read TGCGCCAGCAGACTGGACAGGGATTATACCTATGGCTACACCTTC. The full variable domain, completed using reference TRBV5-1 and TRBJ1-2, is KAGVTQTPRYLIKTRGQQVTLSCSPISGHRSVSWYQQTPGQGLQFLFEYFSETQRNKGNFPGRFSGRQFSNSRSEMNVSTLELGDSALYLCASRLDRDYTYGYTFGSGTRLTVV.

This clonotype was seen a single time. At one of its ends the junction is not consistent with the germline gene, which may arise from a read error. The chain recombines TRBV11-2 with TRBJ2-1; D unclear. This CDR3 has 16 residues. Germline V gives CDR1 SGHAT, CDR2 FQNNGV. The CDR3 loop reads CAISRPGQRSYNEQFF. The CDR3 coding sequence is TGTGCCATCAGCAGACCGGGTCAGCGCTCCTACAATGAGCAGTTCTTC. Full variable domain (missing parts from reference TRBV11-2 and TRBJ2-1): EAGVAQSPRYKIIEKRQSVAFWCNPISGHATLYWYQQILGQGPKLLIQFQNNGVVDDSQLPKDRFSAERLKGVDSTLKIQPAKLEDSAVYLCAISRPGQRSYNEQFFGPGTRLTVL.

About this clonotype: It may be a read error: a sequence one base away is much more abundant. The chain recombines TRBV20-1 with TRBJ1-5, with 7 bases lining up with TRBD1. CDR1 and CDR2 (germline): DFQATT, SNEGSKA (reference sequence). The CDR3 is made up of 15 amino acids. Losses at the gene ends were 4 bases for V and 6 bases for J; bases not matched to a gene: 12. For the CDR3, the DNA is TGCAGTGCTATAGGGGGGCAGGGGGTGGCTCAGCCCCAGCATTTT. It codes for CSAIGGQGVAQPQHF.

About this clonotype itself: One end of the junction does not line up with germline, which may come from a read error. This chain uses TRBV11-3 with TRBJ1-1, with D maybe TRBD1 (5 bases). Per germline, CDR1 SGHNT and CDR2 YENEEA. There are 18 residues in the CDR3. CDR3 residues: CASSLIGPSGRMNTEVFF. The DNA of the CDR3 is TGTGCCAGCAGTTTAATTGGGCCGTCGGGACGGATGAACACTGAAGTTTTCTTT.

The rearrangement uses TRBV6-5 and TRBJ2-1; D is uncertain. V was shortened by 10 bases and J by 6 bases, with 19 bases between the two germline ends. Looked up from germline, CDR1 is MNHEY and CDR2 is SVGAGI. The CDR3 runs 14 residues. The CDR3 sequence is CAISYSRTSNEQFF. The CDR3 DNA reads as TGTGCCATCAGCTACTCTAGGACCAGCAATGAGCAGTTCTTC.

As to this clonotype: Germline is not matched at one junction end, which may reflect a read error. This chain links TRBV12-3 or TRBV12-4 with TRBJ2-1; D is unresolved. The CDR3 runs 11 residues. The CDR3 reads CASSFSNEQLF. In DNA, the CDR3 is TGTGCCAGCAGTTTTTCTAATGAGCAGCTCTTC.

Details on this clonotype: No conserved phenylalanine or tryptophan is present at the end of the CDR3, so a read error is the likely explanation. Because the CDR3's place on the DNA is in doubt, the DNA is left out and the CDR3 is given as listed by TCRdb. The chain has TRBV21-1 and TRBJ2-4; the DNA was not used to check the table's D call, TRBD1. TRBV21-1 constitutes a pseudogene. 15 amino acids form the CDR3, both terminal residues included. This CDR3 reads CASSLTGLTKNIQYL.

The gene calls are TRBV11-2 and TRBJ1-6, with 7 bases matching TRBD1. This CDR3 region has 14 residues. The V gene's germline CDR1 is SGHAT and CDR2 FQNNGV. V lost 7 bases and J lost 10; bases outside the gene matches: 10. CDR3 bases: TGTGCCAGCAACACGGACAGGTTGAGCTCACCCCTCCACTTT. This translates into CASNTDRLSSPLHF. Complete variable domain (other parts from reference TRBV11-2 and TRBJ1-6): EAGVAQSPRYKIIEKRQSVAFWCNPISGHATLYWYQQILGQGPKLLIQFQNNGVVDDSQLPKDRFSAERLKGVDSTLKIQPAKLEDSAVYLCASNTDRLSSPLHFGNGTRLTVT.

A remark on this clonotype: The junction shows a germline mismatch at one end, possibly a read error. This rearrangement joins TRBV11-2 to TRBJ2-2; D is possibly TRBD2 (5 bases). The CDR3 is made up of 15 amino acids. The germline CDR1 and CDR2 sequences are SGHAT and FQNNGV. The CDR3 nucleotides are TGTGCCAGTAGCTTAGATGGTAGATCCACCGGGAAGCTGTTTTTT. Translated, it gives CASSLDGRSTGKLFF.

About this clonotype: The CDR3 carries no conserved terminal phenylalanine or tryptophan, so it likely arises from a read error. The chain carries TRBV20-1 and TRBJ2-3; D gene uncertain. Germline CDR1 reads DFQATT; CDR2 reads SNEGSKA (reference sequence). There are 16 residues in the CDR3. DNA for the CDR3: TGCAGTGTTAGAGATATGGGCAGAAGTCGTCCAGATACGCAGTATTAT. Encoded protein: CSVRDMGRSRPDTQYY.